A single T cell receptor (beta chain) is shown here with its context. Its matching antigen is unknown. The germline V and J ends were trimmed by 10 bases and 9 bases, with 16 bases remaining between them. Germline V lookup: CDR1 ENHRY, CDR2 SYGVKD. This CDR3 contains 11 residues. The data were obtained in a study of cytomegalovirus exposure and HLA in healthy donors. In the PCR, 60 Vbeta and 13 Jbeta primers were used. Method: immunoSEQ multiplex PCR; TCRdb's copy keeps in-frame clones and lacks some. Its table records more than 40,000 clones. Study-level findings and limits: Highest at DRB1 and lowest at HLA-C, TCR association rates differed among HLA loci in a later analysis. Researchers reported from a later analysis that most CMV-associated TCR beta chains appeared HLA-restricted.

Sequenced sample: PBMCs. J is TRBJ2-7 and V is TRBV10-3; possibly TRBD2 for D (5 bases). This clonotype was obtained from a man aged 35-49 years in good health and CMV-seropositive. Written as DNA, the CDR3 is TGTGCCACGACAAGCGGAGAACGGCAGTACTTC. This encodes CATTSGERQYF.